These 15 T cell receptor beta chains share one sample of origin, sequenced in a study of OX40 agonist ivuxolimab in advanced cancers. Method: immunoSEQ multiplex PCR; TCRdb's copy keeps in-frame clones and lacks some. The profile covers tens of thousands of clones, with 80% to 95% appearing a single time and less than 0.35% taken by the ten largest. Specimen: CD4+ or CD8+ T cells sorted from blood, collected in a trial of the OX40 agonist ivuxolimab. These receptors were collected from an adult with an advanced solid tumor such as melanoma, head and neck, liver or kidney cancer.

The rearrangement links TRBV5-1 to TRBJ2-3, with a possible D match to TRBD1 (7 bases). Germline CDR1 reads SGHRS; CDR2 reads YFSETQ. V lost 3 bases to trimming and J lost 1 base, with 15 bases between them. The CDR3 loop spans 16 amino acids. The CDR3: CASSSGGTAGTDTQYF. The CDR3 DNA is TGCGCCAGCAGCTCAGGGGGGACGGCAGGCACAGATACGCAGTATTTT.

The chain is built from TRBV30 and TRBJ1-6; tentatively, D is TRBD1 (6 bases). The CDR3 loop spans 15 amino acids. Trimming took off 0 bases at V and 9 bases at J, with 15 bases between the two ends. CDR1 and CDR2 from the germline V gene are GTSNPN and SVGIG (reference sequence). This chain's CDR3 is CAWSVGGALGSPLHF. As DNA, the CDR3 is TGTGCCTGGAGTGTAGGGGGGGCTCTGGGTTCACCCCTCCACTTT.

A single count supports this clone. The J gene is TRBJ2-7, the V gene TRBV6-1; 9 bases agree with TRBD1. V was clipped by 4 bases and J by 1 base; unmatched bases: 2. The CDR3 has 14 residues. Germline-derived CDR1 and CDR2 are MNHNS and SASEGT. The CDR3 here is CASSAGTGSYEQYV. CDR3 bases: TGTGCCAGCAGTGCTGGGACAGGGTCCTACGAGCAGTACGTC.

The chain carries TRBV14 and TRBJ2-1, with D perhaps TRBD1 or TRBD2 (5 bases each). Trimming shortened V by 5 bases and J by 8 bases, and 16 bases separated the two germline ends. Per germline, CDR1 SGHDN and CDR2 FVKESK. This CDR3 region has 14 residues. The CDR3 coding sequence is TGTGCCAGCAGCGGCCGGGACCGCGAGGATGAGCAGTTCTTC. Amino acids: CASSGRDREDEQFF.

The chain combines TRBV27 with TRBJ1-2; no clear D. Germline assignment: CDR1 MNHEY and CDR2 SMNVEV (reference sequence). The CDR3 sequence is 13 residues long. The V gene lost 5 bases and the J gene lost 3 bases, with 10 bases spanning the gap. DNA for the CDR3: TGTGCCAGCAGTCAAACAGTAGACTATGGCTACACCTTC. Translated, it gives CASSQTVDYGYTF.

The chain uses TRBV5-4 and TRBJ2-1; possibly TRBD1 or TRBD2 for D (5 bases each). CDR3 length equals 14 residues. CDR1 SGHNT and CDR2 YYREEE come from the germline V gene (reference sequence). V gave up 5 bases and J gave up 4 bases, with 13 bases separating them. The CDR3 spells CASRPPGAYNEQFF. CDR3 coding DNA: TGTGCCAGCAGGCCCCCCGGGGCGTACAATGAGCAGTTCTTC.

V is TRBV25-1 and J is TRBJ2-6; D possibly uses TRBD1 or TRBD2 (5 bases each). The V gene lost 8 bases and the J gene lost 4 bases, with 15 bases spanning the gap. The germline V gene encodes CDR1 MGHDK and CDR2 SYGVNS. CDR3 length equals 15 residues. CDR3 region: CASGPPGAGANVLTF. The CDR3 nucleotides read TGTGCCAGCGGCCCCCCCGGGGCCGGGGCCAACGTCCTGACTTTC. Variable domain in full (rest from reference TRBV25-1 and TRBJ2-6): EADIYQTPRYLVIGTGKKITLECSQTMGHDKMYWYQQDPGMELHLIHYSYGVNSTEKGDLSSESTVSRIRTEHFPLTLESARPSHTSQYLCASGPPGAGANVLTFGAGSRLTVL.

This sequence joins TRBV28 and TRBJ1-2; 7 bases map to TRBD1. The CDR3 covers 15 residues. Germline values: CDR1 MDHEN, CDR2 SYDVKM. The V and J ends lost 4 bases and 6 bases, in that order; junction bases with no gene match: 11. The CDR3 here is CASSSTGVILDGYTF. The CDR3, as DNA: TGTGCCAGCAGTTCAACAGGGGTGATCCTTGATGGCTACACCTTC.

V is TRBV7-2 and J is TRBJ2-7, with D hard to call. The germline V gene has CDR1 SGHTA and CDR2 FQGNSA. Trimming removed 9 bases from V and 6 bases from J, with 18 bases in between. The CDR3 length is 13 residues. The CDR3 DNA reads TGTGCCAGTGACACGGATGGGTATGGCGAGCAGTACTTC. It translates to CASDTDGYGEQYF. The variable domain in full, completed from reference TRBV7-2 and TRBJ2-7, reads GAGVSQSPSNKVTEKGKDVELRCDPISGHTALYWYRQSLGQGLEFLIYFQGNSAPDKSGLPSDRFSAERTGGSVSTLTIQRTQQEDSAVYLCASDTDGYGEQYFGPGTRLTVT.

V gene TRBV19 combines with J gene TRBJ1-6; D is perhaps TRBD1 (5 bases). CDR3 length equals 15 residues. Germline values: CDR1 LNHDA, CDR2 SQIVND (reference sequence). Trimming shortened V by 5 bases and J by 6 bases, and 14 bases separated the two germline ends. CDR3 in amino acids: CASSQGEVSNSPLHF. CDR3 nucleotides: TGTGCCAGTAGTCAAGGGGAAGTGAGTAATTCACCCCTCCACTTT.

The chain combines TRBV18 with TRBJ2-7; maybe TRBD1 (6 bases). Germline values: CDR1 KGHSH, CDR2 LQKENI. The length of the CDR3 is 16 residues. Trimming shortened V by 0 bases and J by 5 bases, and 17 bases separated the two germline ends. For the CDR3, the DNA is TGTGCCAGCTCACCACCGGGTACCAGGGGAAGCAACGAGCAGTACTTC. Its translation is CASSPPGTRGSNEQYF. Complete variable domain (other parts from reference TRBV18 and TRBJ2-7): NAGVMQNPRHLVRRRGQEARLRCSPMKGHSHVYWYRQLPEEGLKFMVYLQKENIIDESGMPKERFSAEFPKEGPSILRIQQVVRGDSAAYFCASSPPGTRGSNEQYFGPGTRLTVT.

This chain links TRBV5-1 with TRBJ1-6; D gene unclear. The CDR3 loop spans 14 amino acids. The V end lost 0 bases, the J end lost 7 bases, and 8 bases lay between the germline ends. Germline CDR1 SGHRS, CDR2 YFSETQ. This CDR3 reads CASSLVSQNSPLHF. The DNA of the CDR3 is TGCGCCAGCAGCTTGGTCAGTCAAAATTCACCCCTCCACTTT.

V usage is TRBV5-4 and J usage is TRBJ2-2; 14 bases map to TRBD2. Germline V gene sequence: CDR1 SGHNT, CDR2 YYREEE (reference sequence). The V segment lost 2 bases and the J segment 2 bases; nucleotides outside the gene matches: 2. The CDR3 is made up of 17 amino acids. The CDR3, as DNA: TGTGCCAGCAGCTTCGGGACTAGCGGGGGTAACACCGGGGAGCTGTTTTTT. Protein sequence: CASSFGTSGGNTGELFF. The full variable domain, with the rest looked up from reference TRBV5-4 and TRBJ2-2, is ETGVTQSPTHLIKTRGQQVTLRCSSQSGHNTVSWYQQALGQGPQFIFQYYREEENGRGNFPPRFSGLQFPNYSSELNVNALELDDSALYLCASSFGTSGGNTGELFFGEGSRLTVL.

The chain uses TRBV6-5 and TRBJ2-7; D is unclear. Trimming stripped 5 bases from V and 0 bases from J, with 11 bases between. In germline, CDR1 is MNHEY, CDR2 SVGAGI. This CDR3 is 14 amino acids long. The CDR3 spells CASSPNQASYEQYV. Written as DNA, the CDR3 is TGTGCCAGCAGTCCTAACCAGGCCTCCTACGAGCAGTACGTC.

The rearrangement links TRBV6-1 to TRBJ1-2; weak D call: TRBD1 (5 bases). Germline V gene data show CDR1 as MNHNS and CDR2 as SASEGT. The V and J ends lost 4 bases and 2 bases respectively, with 14 bases between them. This CDR3 has 15 amino acids. This chain's CDR3 is CASSALQDGNYGYTF. The DNA for the CDR3 is TGTGCCAGCAGTGCCCTACAGGACGGGAACTATGGCTACACCTTC.